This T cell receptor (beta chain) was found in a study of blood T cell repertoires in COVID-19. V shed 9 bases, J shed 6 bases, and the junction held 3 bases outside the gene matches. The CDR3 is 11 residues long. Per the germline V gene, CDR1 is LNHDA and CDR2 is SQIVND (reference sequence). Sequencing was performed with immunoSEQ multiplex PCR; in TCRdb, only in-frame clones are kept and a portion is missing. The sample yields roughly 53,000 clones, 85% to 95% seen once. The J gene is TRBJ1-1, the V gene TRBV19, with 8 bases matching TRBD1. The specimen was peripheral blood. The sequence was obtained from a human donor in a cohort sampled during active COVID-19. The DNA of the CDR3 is TGTGCCAGCGACAGGGGCTCTGAAGCTTTCTTT. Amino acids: CASDRGSEAFF.